The sequence of this T cell receptor (beta chain) was determined in a study of T cells in lung cancer brain metastases. Overall study: No interval therapy was given to about 90% of the 20 patients.

The assay was immunoSEQ multiplex PCR, and TCRdb's table has in-frame clones only and misses some. This table has about 7,000 clones, 86% appearing once. On this clone: Antigen specificity is unknown. The DNA is left out, because the CDR3 cannot be placed on it with certainty; the CDR3 is given as TCRdb lists it.

Study-wide results and limits: Unique productive clones were significantly fewer in brain metastases: median about 1,500 versus 4,200.

The germline gives CDR1 LNHDA, CDR2 SQIVND (reference sequence). The CDR3 is 13 residues long, counting both termini. Sequencing was carried out using tumor tissue from the primary lung tumor. The receptor comes from a man aged 50 to 59 with non-small cell lung cancer. The rearrangement links TRBV19 to TRBJ1-2. The CDR3 protein is CASSFGAGYGYTF.